These T cell receptor beta chains were read from a single sample in a study of T cell responses to AZD1222 COVID-19 vaccine. TCRdb keeps only in-frame clones here, not all; method: immunoSEQ multiplex PCR. In the table there are some 130,000 clones, roughly 88% of which are singletons. The specimen comprised peripheral blood, sampled on day 0 of AZD1222 vaccination. These receptors were obtained from an adult in good health. CDR3s include the opening cysteine and the closing phenylalanine or tryptophan. A D gene is named only where the DNA matches it firmly. Some rows have no size entry. The others give once, few or many, or a class for an expanded clone.

v_call	cdr3_length	d_call	clone_size	j_call	cdr3_aa	cdr3_nt
TRBV6-5	13	.	.	TRBJ1-6	CASGQAAGSPLHF	TGTGCCAGCGGGCAGGCGGCCGGTTCACCCCTCCACTTT
TRBV5-8	15	.	once	TRBJ1-6	CAQQTRGIYNSPLHF	TGTGCCCAGCAGACTCGGGGGATCTATAATTCACCCCTCCACTTT
TRBV11-3	14	TRBD2	.	TRBJ2-5	CASSETSGSRSQYF	TGTGCCAGCAGCGAGACTAGCGGGAGTAGGTCCCAGTACTTC
TRBV6-5	14	.	few	TRBJ1-2	CASSYSSTVYGYTF	TGTGCCAGCAGTTACTCGTCGACAGTCTATGGCTACACCTTC
TRBV5-4	13	.	.	TRBJ1-4	CASSVGAFEKLFF	TGTGCCAGCAGTGTCGGGGCCTTCGAAAAACTGTTTTTT
TRBV19	16	.	.	TRBJ2-4	CASSIGAVLAKNIQYF	TGTGCCAGTAGTATAGGAGCGGTTCTAGCCAAAAACATTCAGTACTTC
TRBV7-2	17	TRBD2	.	TRBJ2-1	CASSLELSGSSYNEQFF	TGTGCCAGCAGCTTAGAATTGAGCGGGAGCTCCTACAATGAGCAGTTCTTC
TRBV2	15	TRBD1	.	TRBJ2-7	CASSPRTGAIYEQYF	TGTGCCAGCAGTCCCCGGACAGGGGCCATCTACGAGCAGTACTTC
TRBV6-5	12	.	.	TRBJ2-2	CASFAGPGELFF	TGTGCCAGCTTCGCAGGGCCCGGGGAGCTGTTTTTT
TRBV12-3/TRBV12-4	13	TRBD1	.	TRBJ1-1	CASTRTGGSEAFF	TGTGCCAGCACTCGCACAGGGGGCTCTGAAGCTTTCTTT
TRBV29-1	12	.	.	TRBJ2-7	CSVVPGTGEQYF	TGCAGCGTTGTCCCGGGCACGGGCGAGCAGTACTTC
TRBV7-6	16	TRBD1	few	TRBJ1-6	CASSLVGDRGNSPLHF	TGTGCCAGCAGCTTAGTGGGGGACAGGGGTAATTCACCCCTCCACTTT
TRBV7-9	16	TRBD2	.	TRBJ2-5	CASSATPSGGDKTQYF	TGTGCCAGCAGCGCGACCCCTAGCGGGGGGGACAAGACCCAGTACTTC
TRBV6-2/TRBV6-3	12	TRBD2	.	TRBJ2-1	CASSYSPLAEFF	TGTGCCAGCAGTTACTCTCCGCTAGCGGAGTTCTTC
TRBV28	13	TRBD1	.	TRBJ1-1	CASSPDRATEAFF	TGTGCCAGCAGCCCCGACAGGGCGACTGAAGCTTTCTTT
TRBV11-2	14	.	once	TRBJ1-4	CASSLGGYNEKLFF	TGTGCCAGCAGCCTGGGAGGGTATAATGAAAAACTGTTTTTT
TRBV28	17	TRBD1	.	TRBJ1-5	CASSPGQERLGNQPQHF	TGTGCCAGCAGTCCCGGACAGGAGAGGTTAGGCAATCAGCCCCAGCATTTT
TRBV2	19	.	.	TRBJ1-6	CASSEERRGWTSYNSPLHF	TGTGCCAGCAGTGAAGAGAGGAGGGGGTGGACCTCCTATAATTCACCCCTCCACTTT
TRBV19	18	TRBD2	.	TRBJ2-2	CASSIPWTSGRNTGELFF	TGTGCCAGTAGTATCCCCTGGACTAGCGGGCGGAACACCGGGGAGCTGTTTTTT
TRBV18	14	.	.	TRBJ2-3	CASSPPSRRDTQYF	TGTGCCAGCTCACCACCGTCACGGCGTGATACGCAGTATTTT
TRBV6-6	13	.	once	TRBJ1-1	CASTWTDRTEAFF	TGTGCCAGCACTTGGACGGACCGCACTGAAGCTTTCTTT
TRBV11-2	15	.	.	TRBJ2-5	CASSFTAGGGETQYF	TGTGCCAGCAGCTTTACAGCGGGTGGAGGAGAGACCCAGTACTTC
TRBV13	12	.	.	TRBJ2-5	CASSRGRETQYF	TGTGCCAGCAGCCGAGGCAGGGAGACCCAGTACTTC
TRBV7-2	13	.	.	TRBJ1-2	CASSFPPNYGYTF	TGTGCCAGCAGCTTCCCCCCTAACTATGGCTACACCTTC
TRBV9	14	.	.	TRBJ1-6	CASSLGGYNSPLHF	TGTGCCAGCAGCCTCGGCGGGTATAATTCACCCCTCCACTTT
TRBV10-3	16	TRBD2	.	TRBJ2-6	CAIRGGQGTGANVLTF	TGTGCCATCAGGGGAGGGCAGGGAACTGGGGCCAACGTCCTGACTTTC
TRBV5-8	16	TRBD1	once	TRBJ1-5	CASSLRGTGGDQPQHF	TGTGCCAGCAGCTTACGTGGGACAGGAGGCGATCAGCCCCAGCATTTT
TRBV5-1	15	TRBD1	.	TRBJ2-7	CASSPTGGSMDEQYF	TGCGCCAGCAGTCCGACAGGGGGCTCGATGGACGAGCAGTACTTC
TRBV27	13	.	.	TRBJ2-3	CASSPGWGDTQYF	TGTGCCAGCAGCCCAGGGTGGGGAGATACGCAGTATTTT
TRBV5-6	14	.	.	TRBJ1-4	CASSLEGLGEKLFF	TGTGCCAGCAGCTTGGAGGGGTTGGGCGAAAAACTGTTTTTT
TRBV12-5	14	TRBD1	.	TRBJ2-3	CASGLGQGTDTQYF	TGTGCTAGTGGTTTAGGACAGGGCACAGATACGCAGTATTTT
TRBV4-3	15	.	.	TRBJ1-2	CASSQAEGSNYGYTF	TGCGCCAGCAGCCAAGCCGAAGGGTCGAACTATGGCTACACCTTC
TRBV5-1	16	.	.	TRBJ2-1	CASSLARVSEFGEQFF	TGCGCCAGCAGCTTGGCCCGGGTCTCCGAATTTGGTGAGCAGTTCTTC
TRBV6-5	14	.	.	TRBJ1-6	CASGRPSAVSPLHF	TGTGCCAGTGGACGGCCGTCCGCAGTTTCACCCCTCCACTTT
TRBV7-9	13	.	.	TRBJ2-3	CASTNQGRDTQYF	TGTGCCAGCACCAATCAAGGGCGAGATACGCAGTATTTT
TRBV7-3	11	.	.	TRBJ2-3	CASSSGPYQYF	TGTGCCAGCAGCTCAGGACCTTATCAGTATTTT
TRBV18	14	.	.	TRBJ2-3	CASSPGRPTDTQYF	TGTGCCAGCTCACCAGGGAGACCCACAGATACGCAGTATTTT
TRBV10-3	11	TRBD2	.	TRBJ2-1	CAIRELAGQFF	TGTGCCATCAGGGAATTAGCGGGGCAGTTCTTC
TRBV3-1/TRBV3-2	15	.	.	TRBJ1-4	CASSQVGVANEKLFF	TGTGCCAGCAGCCAAGTTGGGGTTGCTAATGAAAAACTGTTTTTT
TRBV11-2	17	TRBD2	.	TRBJ2-7	CASSLDQRASGSAEQYF	TGTGCCAGCAGCTTAGATCAACGGGCGAGCGGGAGTGCCGAGCAGTACTTC
TRBV13	15	.	few	TRBJ2-7	CASSLSQTNPYEQYF	TGTGCCAGCAGCTTATCCCAGACTAACCCCTACGAGCAGTACTTC
TRBV5-1	15	.	once	TRBJ1-6	CASSVDGQRNSPLHF	TGCGCCAGCAGCGTAGACGGACAGAGGAATTCACCCCTCCACTTT
TRBV30	14	.	.	TRBJ2-7	CAWHAAGTYYEQYF	TGTGCCTGGCACGCCGCTGGGACATATTACGAGCAGTACTTC
TRBV5-6	15	TRBD2	.	TRBJ2-5	CASIPGGGAGETQYF	TGTGCCAGCATCCCCGGGGGAGGGGCTGGGGAGACCCAGTACTTC
TRBV19	13	.	.	TRBJ1-5	CASTTDGNQPQHF	TGTGCCAGTACTACGGATGGCAATCAGCCCCAGCATTTT
TRBV28	14	TRBD1	.	TRBJ2-1	CASSGRSGGNEQFF	TGTGCCAGCAGTGGACGGTCAGGGGGCAATGAGCAGTTCTTC
TRBV9	16	TRBD2	.	TRBJ2-7	CASSVAGSGRQYEQYF	TGTGCCAGCAGCGTCGCGGGTAGCGGGAGGCAATACGAGCAGTACTTC
TRBV30	13	TRBD1	.	TRBJ1-6	CAERDRLDSPLHF	TGTGCCGAGAGGGACAGGCTGGATTCACCCCTCCACTTT
TRBV6-5	13	TRBD1	.	TRBJ2-7	CASRNQGENEQYF	TGTGCCAGCAGAAACCAGGGGGAAAACGAGCAGTACTTC